These 21 T cell receptor beta chains came from one sample sequenced in a study of PD-1 blockade in classical Hodgkin lymphoma. Sample time point: cycle 4 day 1 (C4D1), after 6 weeks of nivolumab. The patients all showed relapse after autologous stem cell transplantation, while their brentuximab vedotin exposure varied. Only in-frame clones appear in the TCRdb table, and some are missing; sequencing was by immunoSEQ multiplex PCR. The table has 99,000 or so clones, about 92% seen once; the top ten hold over 15%. Specimen: peripheral blood mononuclear cells (PBMCs), collected before the fourth cycle of nivolumab. Receptors originate from a human donor with classical Hodgkin lymphoma.

The gene calls are TRBV7-8 and TRBJ1-1; D gene ambiguous. V lost 4 bases and J lost 5, with 23 bases in between. The CDR3 is 17 residues long. Germline CDR1 reads SGHVS; CDR2 reads FQNEAQ. Written as DNA, the CDR3 is TGTGCCAGCAGCTCGTGGGGTCGAGGCGGAGTGGGAACTGAAGCTTTCTTT. Encoded protein: CASSSWGRGGVGTEAFF.

V and J are TRBV28 and TRBJ1-4; tentatively, D is TRBD1 (6 bases). CDR1 is MDHEN and CDR2 is SYDVKM in the germline V gene. The CDR3 consists of 19 residues. Trimming took 5 bases from V and 2 from J, leaving 24 bases between them. The CDR3 region has the DNA TGTGCCAGCAGTCTCCCCGCGGGAGGGGGTATCGGGACTAATGAAAAACTGTTTTTT. This codes for CASSLPAGGGIGTNEKLFF.

This clone was seen a few times. The CDR3 bases are TGTGCCAGCAGTTGGGAGACGGTAGCTTTCTTT. It specifies CASSWETVAFF. The gene calls are TRBV28 and TRBJ1-1; D gene uncertain. Trimming shortened V by 4 bases and J by 10 bases, and 10 bases separated the two germline ends. The CDR3 contains 11 residues. From germline, CDR1 is MDHEN and CDR2 SYDVKM.

This chain links TRBV28 with TRBJ1-2; a possible D gene is TRBD1 (6 bases). The CDR3 is 14 amino acids. Trimming stripped 3 bases from V and 5 bases from J, with 13 bases between. Germline CDR1 is MDHEN and CDR2 is SYDVKM. CDR3 sequence (DNA): TGTGCCAGCAGTTTTGGGGGACAAGGTTATGGCTACACCTTC. It encodes CASSFGGQGYGYTF.

The DNA of the CDR3 is TGTGCCAGCAGTGAATCCGGGTTCAGTAATGAAAAACTGTTTTTT. The encoded protein is CASSESGFSNEKLFF. The V gene is TRBV6-1, the J gene TRBJ1-4, with D uncertain. Trimming stripped 2 bases from V and 4 bases from J, with 11 bases between. Per the germline V gene, CDR1 is MNHNS and CDR2 is SASEGT. CDR3 length equals 15 residues.

This chain joins TRBV6-1 and TRBJ2-7, with 7 bases matching TRBD1. CDR1 is MNHNS, CDR2 SASEGT, per germline. With 5 bases clipped from V and 0 bases from J, the junction kept 4 bases outside the gene matches. The CDR3 is made up of 14 amino acids. The CDR3 loop is CASSPQGNSYEQYF. CDR3 bases: TGTGCCAGCAGTCCACAGGGGAACTCCTACGAGCAGTACTTC.

The genes are TRBV6-1 and TRBJ2-5, with 11 bases matching TRBD2. This CDR3 contains 15 residues. Germline CDR1 and CDR2: MNHNS and SASEGT. The V and J ends lost 7 bases and 5 bases, in that order; junction bases with no gene match: 9. CDR3: CASIFSGRGWETQYF. CDR3 in DNA: TGTGCCAGCATTTTTAGCGGGAGGGGATGGGAGACCCAGTACTTC.

The chain carries TRBV19 and TRBJ1-5; D not certain. The CDR3 runs 19 residues. V lost 0 bases to trimming and J lost 0 bases, with 18 bases between them. CDR1 is LNHDA and CDR2 is SQIVND in the germline V gene (reference sequence). The CDR3 spells CASSIDPRREGFSNQPQHF. DNA for the CDR3: TGTGCCAGTAGTATAGATCCCAGAAGGGAGGGATTTAGCAATCAGCCCCAGCATTTT.

The chain recombines TRBV19 with TRBJ2-5; D gene unclear. CDR3 length: 14 residues. Germline V gene data show CDR1 as LNHDA and CDR2 as SQIVND (reference sequence). Trimming left V 6 bases short and J 4 bases short, with 15 bases between. In DNA form, the CDR3 reads TGTGCCAGTAGGACCGACCGTTGGGGAGAGACCCAGTACTTC. It translates to CASRTDRWGETQYF.

The rearrangement links TRBV6-6 to TRBJ1-4; 7 bases agree with TRBD1. The CDR3 is 13 residues long. The germline CDR1 and CDR2 sequences are MNHNY and SVGAGI (reference sequence). The junction had 7 bases not matched to a gene; V was cut back by 7 bases and J by 8 bases. CDR3 sequence: CASTFRGREKLFF. The CDR3, as DNA: TGTGCCAGCACCTTTAGGGGGCGGGAAAAACTGTTTTTT.

CDR3 amino acids: CASSLGNLVYNEQFF. For the CDR3, the DNA is TGTGCCAGCAGCTTGGGCAATCTAGTCTACAATGAGCAGTTCTTC. The rearrangement links TRBV5-4 to TRBJ2-1; D unclear. Germline V lookup: CDR1 SGHNT, CDR2 YYREEE (reference sequence). V gave up 0 bases and J gave up 3 bases, with 10 bases separating them. The CDR3 runs 15 residues. The full variable domain, rest sourced from reference TRBV5-4 and TRBJ2-1, is ETGVTQSPTHLIKTRGQQVTLRCSSQSGHNTVSWYQQALGQGPQFIFQYYREEENGRGNFPPRFSGLQFPNYSSELNVNALELDDSALYLCASSLGNLVYNEQFFGPGTRLTVL.

The chain combines TRBV7-9 with TRBJ1-5; a possible D gene is TRBD1 (5 bases). This CDR3 has 14 residues. Germline V lookup: CDR1 SEHNR, CDR2 FQNEAQ (reference sequence). Deletions cut 5 bases from V and 2 bases from J, with 10 bases between. CDR3 in DNA: TGTGCCAGCAGCCAGGGAGCGGGCAATCAGCCCCAGCATTTT. It translates to CASSQGAGNQPQHF.

The chain combines TRBV5-1 with TRBJ2-7; possible D gene TRBD1, 6 bases. CDR1 and CDR2 (germline): SGHRS, YFSETQ. V was trimmed by 3 bases and J by 6 bases, leaving 16 bases between them. The CDR3 is 14 amino acids. CDR3: CASSSSNTGSEQYF. DNA for the CDR3: TGCGCCAGCAGCTCGAGCAACACAGGGAGCGAGCAGTACTTC.

The gene calls are TRBV11-2 and TRBJ1-1, with D maybe TRBD1 (5 bases). CDR1 and CDR2 from the germline V gene are SGHAT and FQNNGV. Trimming removed 1 base from V and 6 bases from J, with 12 bases in between. This CDR3 is built from 14 residues. The CDR3 region is CASSLGQGSAEAFF. DNA for the CDR3: TGTGCCAGCAGCTTAGGTCAGGGCAGCGCTGAAGCTTTCTTT.

There are a few counts of this clone. The chain has TRBV30 and TRBJ1-3; D is perhaps TRBD1 (6 bases). Germline assignment: CDR1 GTSNPN and CDR2 SVGIG (reference sequence). This CDR3 has 12 residues. Between the trimmed V and J ends, which lost 8 bases and 4 bases, there was a span of 12 bases. DNA for the CDR3: TGTGCCAGAGGGGGTTTCGGAAACACCATATATTTT. Amino acids: CARGGFGNTIYF.

This clone was counted a single time. The genes are TRBV30 and TRBJ2-7; a weak D match, TRBD2 (6 bases). V lost 2 bases to trimming and J lost 3 bases, with 14 bases between them. Germline V gene data show CDR1 as GTSNPN and CDR2 as SVGIG (reference sequence). There are 14 residues in the CDR3. The CDR3 DNA reads TGTGCCTGGAGTCCCATGGGACTGTACTACGAGCAGTACTTC. It encodes CAWSPMGLYYEQYF.

V and J are TRBV7-9 and TRBJ2-3; the D gene is possibly TRBD2 (6 bases). Germline CDR1 reads SEHNR; CDR2 reads FQNEAQ (reference sequence). The CDR3 consists of 18 residues. Trimming took 5 bases from V and 6 from J, leaving 27 bases between them. CDR3 nucleotide sequence: TGTGCCAGCAGCCCATTTCCCTCTAGTCGGGAGAGCGGGGATACGCAGTATTTT. Protein: CASSPFPSSRESGDTQYF.

The chain joins TRBV19 to TRBJ1-5; D is unresolved. The CDR3 covers 15 residues. V lost 6 bases and J lost 0, with 12 bases in between. CDR1 and CDR2 from the germline V gene are LNHDA and SQIVND (reference sequence). CDR3 in amino acids: CASRRTDPSNQPQHF. The CDR3 DNA follows: TGTGCCAGTAGGAGGACGGACCCTAGCAATCAGCCCCAGCATTTT.

The rearrangement uses TRBV19 and TRBJ1-2; D may be TRBD1 (5 bases). This CDR3 comprises 12 residues. V lost 8 bases and J lost 8, with 15 bases in between. Germline CDR1 reads LNHDA; CDR2 reads SQIVND (reference sequence). CDR3 protein: CASRDRLTGYTF. DNA of the CDR3: TGTGCCAGTCGGGACCGACTTACCGGCTACACCTTC.

The rearrangement uses TRBV19 and TRBJ2-7; TRBD2 might be the D (5 bases). V gave up 1 base and J gave up 3 bases, with 10 bases separating them. The germline V gene has CDR1 LNHDA and CDR2 SQIVND (reference sequence). CDR3 size: 14 residues. The CDR3 region is CASSIGLHGYEQYF. Here the CDR3 DNA reads TGTGCCAGTAGTATAGGACTACACGGCTACGAGCAGTACTTC.

This chain joins TRBV5-4 and TRBJ2-3; D is ambiguous. Germline CDR1 reads SGHNT; CDR2 reads YYREEE (reference sequence). The CDR3 covers 16 residues. Trimming took 3 bases from V and 1 from J, leaving 15 bases between them. The CDR3, as DNA: TGTGCCAGCAGCTCCAAAGCGCCTCCCGGCACAGATACGCAGTATTTT. Translated: CASSSKAPPGTDTQYF.